This T cell receptor beta chain was retrieved from a study of T cells in Graves' hyperthyroidism and ophthalmopathy. Looking at the study overall: Peripheral blood was obtained at initial diagnosis, preceding any treatment. General study points: Most thyroid-expanded clonotypes above 0.001 were also found in blood. Ophthalmopathy prediction by the model preceded onset by a median about 6.3 months.

The CDR3 is 14 residues long. The V segment lost 2 bases and the J segment 10 bases; nucleotides outside the gene matches: 5. The germline V gene encodes CDR1 SEHNR and CDR2 FQNEAQ (reference sequence). Amplification targeted TCR beta CDR3 regions from RNA transcripts. The HTBI primer set drove a first-round RT-PCR of the TCR CDR3. TCRdb used MiXCR to reprocess the multiplex PCR reads, holding one entry per CDR3 protein. There are fewer than 350,000 distinct CDR3 sequences in the sample; over 20% occur only once, and over 40% lies in the top ten. This clonotype was seen at least ten times. Its matching antigen is unknown.

The clonotype originates from a woman between 50 and 59 years old with Graves' hyperthyroidism. The chain recombines TRBV7-9 with TRBJ2-1; 10 bases are a match to TRBD2. Sequenced material: blood. The CDR3 reads CASSLIAGGLEQFF. CDR3 coding DNA: TGTGCCAGCAGCTTAATAGCGGGGGGCTTGGAGCAGTTCTTC.